Listed here are 18 T cell receptor beta chains from one sample, sequenced in a study of blood T cell repertoires in COVID-19. Generated by immunoSEQ multiplex PCR, the TCRdb table keeps only in-frame clones and is missing some. There are some 300,000 clones in the sample; roughly 87% occur only once, and about 0.93% lies in the top ten. The sequencing input was PBMCs or T cells enriched from blood (not recorded which). These receptors originate from a woman aged 25 to 39 who had recovered from COVID-19.

The sample holds one count of this clone. The CDR3, as DNA: TGTGCCAGCAGTGAAGGTAGCGGGACCAGGGATACGCAGTATTTT. It specifies CASSEGSGTRDTQYF. The chain employs TRBV6-1 and TRBJ2-3; TRBD2 matches 8 bases. The V segment lost 1 base and the J segment 6 bases; nucleotides outside the gene matches: 6. Germline CDR1 and CDR2: MNHNS and SASEGT. The CDR3 length is 15 residues.

The rearrangement joins TRBV19 to TRBJ1-3; D unclear. V lost 3 bases, J lost 0 bases, and 9 bases lay in between. Germline V gene lookup returns CDR1 LNHDA and CDR2 SQIVND (reference sequence). CDR3 size: 15 residues. The CDR3 is CASSMLELSGNTIYF. The DNA for the CDR3 is TGTGCCAGTAGTATGTTGGAGCTCTCTGGAAACACCATATATTTT. Full variable domain (remainder filled in from reference TRBV19 and TRBJ1-3): DGGITQSPKYLFRKEGQNVTLSCEQNLNHDAMYWYRQDPGQGLRLIYYSQIVNDFQKGDIAEGYSVSREKKESFPLTVTSAQKNPTAFYLCASSMLELSGNTIYFGEGSWLTVV.

The J gene is TRBJ1-3, the V gene TRBV5-1; 7 nucleotides align to TRBD1. In germline, CDR1 is SGHRS, CDR2 YFSETQ. With 2 bases clipped from V and 3 bases from J, the junction kept 17 bases outside the gene matches. The CDR3 loop spans 19 amino acids. The CDR3 DNA sequence: TGCGCCAGCAGCTTCCTTGAGACAGGGAGTGGATTTAGTGGAAACACCATATATTTT. Amino acid sequence: CASSFLETGSGFSGNTIYF.

V usage is TRBV20-1 and J usage is TRBJ2-1; weak D call: TRBD2 (6 bases). Germline V gene sequence: CDR1 DFQATT, CDR2 SNEGSKA (reference sequence). V was clipped by 5 bases and J by 10 bases, with 12 bases between them. This CDR3 contains 11 residues. CDR3 sequence reads: CSAGGLGEQFF. The CDR3 nucleotides read TGCAGTGCTGGGGGGTTGGGGGAGCAGTTCTTC.

A single count supports this clone. The chain employs TRBV30 and TRBJ1-6; a weak D match, TRBD1 (6 bases). The V gene's germline CDR1 is GTSNPN and CDR2 SVGIG (reference sequence). V lost 8 bases and J lost 9, with 17 bases in between. This CDR3 has 13 residues. As DNA, the CDR3 is TGTGCCGCGAACCGGGACATATTTTCACCCCTCCACTTT. Amino acid sequence: CAANRDIFSPLHF.

This rearrangement joins TRBV7-9 to TRBJ2-5, with 8 bases matching TRBD1. The CDR3 spans 14 residues. CDR1 is SEHNR and CDR2 is FQNEAQ in the germline V gene (reference sequence). J was trimmed by 5 bases and V by 1 base; bases with no gene match: 3. The CDR3 region is CASSLGTGHETQYF. The CDR3, as DNA: TGTGCCAGCAGCTTAGGGACAGGGCATGAGACCCAGTACTTC.

The chain carries TRBV7-2 and TRBJ2-1, with TRBD1 as a possible D gene (5 bases). The CDR3 totals 15 residues. Trimming stripped 0 bases from V and 7 bases from J, with 13 bases between. The germline CDR1 and CDR2 sequences are SGHTA and FQGNSA. The CDR3 reads CASSLAGALGNEQFF. In nucleotides, the CDR3 is TGTGCCAGCAGCTTAGCAGGGGCTTTGGGAAATGAGCAGTTCTTC.

The rearrangement links TRBV2 to TRBJ2-2; 9 nucleotides align to TRBD2. Germline V gene data show CDR1 as SNHLY and CDR2 as FYNNEI. This CDR3 has 17 amino acids. V shed 6 bases, J shed 2 bases, and the junction held 10 bases outside the gene matches. The CDR3 protein is CASSELSGGLNTGELFF. CDR3 DNA sequence: TGTGCCAGCAGCGAACTTAGCGGGGGCCTAAACACCGGGGAGCTGTTTTTT.

This rearrangement joins TRBV18 to TRBJ2-1; 8 nucleotides line up with TRBD1. Germline V gene sequence: CDR1 KGHSH, CDR2 LQKENI. This CDR3 contains 14 residues. Trimming took 2 bases from V and 8 from J; bases not matched to a gene: 5. The CDR3 DNA reads as TGTGCCAGCTCACCAGGGACAGGCGGGGATGAGCAGTTCTTC. Translated, it gives CASSPGTGGDEQFF.

This chain links TRBV19 with TRBJ2-2; D is uncertain. The CDR3 is made up of 16 amino acids. Trimming removed 5 bases at V and 2 bases at J, with 15 bases between. Germline assignment: CDR1 LNHDA and CDR2 SQIVND (reference sequence). The CDR3 bases are TGTGCCAGTAGTTCCTCCCCCGGTCGAAACACCGGGGAGCTGTTTTTT. Translation: CASSSSPGRNTGELFF.

The V call is TRBV28, the J call TRBJ1-2; 10 nucleotides agree with TRBD1. Germline CDR1 reads MDHEN; CDR2 reads SYDVKM. The CDR3 spans 17 residues. Trimming removed 6 bases from V and 3 bases from J; junction bases left unmatched: 13. CDR3 nucleotides: TGTGCCAGCAGCCGTAAAATCCGGGACAGGGGCCACTATGGCTACACCTTC. Translated, it gives CASSRKIRDRGHYGYTF.

The chain recombines TRBV24-1 with TRBJ2-5, with no clear D. The CDR3 is 15 amino acids. V shed 5 bases and J shed 5 bases, with 17 bases lying between them. Germline CDR1 reads KGHDR; CDR2 reads SFDVKD. The CDR3 region has the DNA TGTGCCACCAGTGCTGCGACACAGAACGTCGAGACCCAGTACTTC. Encoded protein: CATSAATQNVETQYF.

The rearrangement links TRBV6-5 to TRBJ2-7; D is perhaps TRBD1 (5 bases). CDR1 is MNHEY, CDR2 SVGAGI, per germline. V lost 2 bases, J lost 0 bases, and 11 bases lay in between. This CDR3 contains 15 residues. DNA for the CDR3: TGTGCCAGCAGTTACCAAGGGGAAAGCTCCTACGAGCAGTACTTC. Its translation: CASSYQGESSYEQYF.

This chain links TRBV7-9 with TRBJ2-2; 11 nucleotides align to TRBD2. Trimming cost V 2 bases and J 6 bases; bases outside gene matches: 8. Germline CDR1 SEHNR, CDR2 FQNEAQ (reference sequence). The CDR3 loop spans 17 amino acids. The CDR3 loop is CASSLSSGGTGAGELFF. The CDR3, as DNA: TGTGCCAGCAGCTTATCTAGCGGGGGGACCGGCGCCGGGGAGCTGTTTTTT.

V is TRBV27 and J is TRBJ2-2; possible D gene TRBD2, 6 bases. This CDR3 contains 14 residues. The V gene lost 11 bases and the J gene lost 3 bases, with 16 bases spanning the gap. Germline V gene sequence: CDR1 MNHEY, CDR2 SMNVEV (reference sequence). CDR3 in amino acids: CAVRRGVHTGELFF. The CDR3 DNA reads TGTGCCGTTCGGAGGGGAGTTCACACCGGGGAGCTGTTTTTT.

The rearrangement links TRBV5-1 to TRBJ1-2; D may be TRBD1 (6 bases). Between the trimmed V and J ends, which lost 0 bases and 6 bases, there was a span of 15 bases. The CDR3 is made up of 15 amino acids. CDR1 is SGHRS and CDR2 is YFSETQ in the germline V gene. In DNA, the CDR3 is TGCGCCAGCAGCTTGGCCTCCAGGGGCGGCAATGGCTACACCTTC. Amino acid sequence: CASSLASRGGNGYTF.

This clone came up once. The chain carries TRBV2 and TRBJ2-7, with 7 bases aligning to TRBD1. The junction had 3 bases not matched to a gene; V was cut back by 1 base and J by 0 bases. The CDR3 length is 15 residues. Germline V gene sequence: CDR1 SNHLY, CDR2 FYNNEI. The CDR3 nucleotides are TGTGCCAGCAGTGAAGTGGACAGGAGCTCCTACGAGCAGTACTTC. Translated, it gives CASSEVDRSSYEQYF.

J is TRBJ1-1 and V is TRBV28; possibly TRBD1 for D (5 bases). The germline gives CDR1 MDHEN, CDR2 SYDVKM. V was trimmed by 6 bases and J by 7 bases, leaving 9 bases between them. The CDR3 has 11 residues. The CDR3 nucleotides are TGTGCCAGCAGCCGAAGGGGTGAAGCTTTCTTT. This translates into CASSRRGEAFF. Looking up the rest from reference TRBV28 and TRBJ1-1 gives the full variable domain: DVKVTQSSRYLVKRTGEKVFLECVQDMDHENMFWYRQDPGLGLRLIYFSYDVKMKEKGDIPEGYSVSREKKERFSLILESASTNQTSMYLCASSRRGEAFFGQGTRLTVV.